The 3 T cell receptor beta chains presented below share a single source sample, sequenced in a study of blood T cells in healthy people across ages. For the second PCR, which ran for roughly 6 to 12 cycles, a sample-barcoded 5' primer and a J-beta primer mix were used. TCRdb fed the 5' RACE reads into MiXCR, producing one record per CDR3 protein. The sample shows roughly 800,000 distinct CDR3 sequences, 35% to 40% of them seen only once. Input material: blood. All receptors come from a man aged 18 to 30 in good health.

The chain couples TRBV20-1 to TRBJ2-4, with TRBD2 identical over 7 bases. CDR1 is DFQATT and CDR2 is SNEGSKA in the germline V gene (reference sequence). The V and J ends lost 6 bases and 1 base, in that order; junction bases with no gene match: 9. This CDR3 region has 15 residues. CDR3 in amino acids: CSAPRGGGAKNIQYF. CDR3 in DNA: TGCAGTGCCCCGCGTGGGGGAGGGGCCAAAAACATTCAGTACTTC.

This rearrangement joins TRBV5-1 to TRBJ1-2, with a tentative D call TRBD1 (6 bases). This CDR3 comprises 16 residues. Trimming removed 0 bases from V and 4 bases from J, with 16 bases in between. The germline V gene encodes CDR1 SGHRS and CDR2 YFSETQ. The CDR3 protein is CASSLGSGRGGYGYTF. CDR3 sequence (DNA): TGCGCCAGCAGCTTGGGTAGTGGCAGGGGTGGCTATGGCTACACCTTC.

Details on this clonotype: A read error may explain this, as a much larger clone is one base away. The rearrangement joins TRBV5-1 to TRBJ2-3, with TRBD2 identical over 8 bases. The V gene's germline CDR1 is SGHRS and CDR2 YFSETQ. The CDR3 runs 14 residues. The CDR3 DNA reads TGCGTCAGCAGCACCGGGGGGGGCTCAGATACGCAGTATTTT. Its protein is CVSSTGGGSDTQYF.